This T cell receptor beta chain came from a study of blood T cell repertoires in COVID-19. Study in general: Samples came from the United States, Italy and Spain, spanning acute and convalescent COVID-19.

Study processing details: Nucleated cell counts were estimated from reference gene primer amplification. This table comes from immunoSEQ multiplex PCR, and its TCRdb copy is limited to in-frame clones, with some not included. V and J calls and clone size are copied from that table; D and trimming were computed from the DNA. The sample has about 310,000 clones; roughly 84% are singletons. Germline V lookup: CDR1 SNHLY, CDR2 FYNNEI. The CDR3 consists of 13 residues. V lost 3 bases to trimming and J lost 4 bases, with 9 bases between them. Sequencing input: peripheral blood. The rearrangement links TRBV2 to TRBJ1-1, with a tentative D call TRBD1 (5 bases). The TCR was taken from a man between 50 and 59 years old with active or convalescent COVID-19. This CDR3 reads CASSEEGATEAFF. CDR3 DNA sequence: TGTGCCAGCAGTGAGGAAGGGGCCACTGAAGCTTTCTTT.